This T cell receptor beta chain was found in a study of Ad26.COV2.S vaccination and SARS-CoV-2 variants. Study in general: Dosing was one shot or two shots 56 days apart.

Treatment in this sample: over 15 received Ad26.COV2.S at low or high dose, single or two shots; 5 received placebo; per-sample allocation not given. Following the first vaccine or placebo injection, samples were taken on day 63. Germline assignment: CDR1 LNHNV and CDR2 YYDKDF (reference sequence). The CDR3 runs to 14 residues. With 0 bases removed from V and 9 bases from J, the gap between germline ends came to 14 bases. Profiling relied on immunoSEQ multiplex PCR, and the TCRdb table lists in-frame clones only, not all of them. The profile shows around 320,000 clones, roughly 87% of them singletons.

This sequence originates from a person between 18 and 60 years old who received the Ad26.COV2.S COVID-19 vaccine or a placebo. Specimen: peripheral blood, collected in a trial of Ad26.COV2.S vaccine versus placebo. The chain recombines TRBV15 with TRBJ1-2, with D perhaps matching TRBD1 (5 bases). The CDR3 here is CATSRDPGGGSYTF. The DNA of the CDR3 is TGTGCCACCAGCAGAGATCCGGGGGGTGGGAGCTACACCTTC.